This passage covers 26 T cell receptor beta chains from one sample sequenced in a study of blood T cell repertoires in COVID-19. The assay was immunoSEQ multiplex PCR, and TCRdb's table has in-frame clones only and misses some. Of some 330,000 clones in the sample, roughly nine tenths were seen once. The specimen sequenced was PBMCs or T cells enriched from blood (not recorded which). Every receptor here comes from a woman in her twenties or thirties who had recovered from COVID-19.

The chain has TRBV30 and TRBJ1-6, with a possible D match to TRBD1 (5 bases). Germline V gives CDR1 GTSNPN, CDR2 SVGIG (reference sequence). V shed 2 bases and J shed 6 bases, with 14 bases lying between them. The CDR3 extends over 15 amino acids. CDR3 DNA: TGTGCCTGGAGTATAGGGGTGGCTGGTAATTCACCCCTCCACTTT. Translation gives CAWSIGVAGNSPLHF.

The rearrangement links TRBV7-2 to TRBJ2-1, with TRBD2 as a possible D gene (6 bases). Germline CDR1 reads SGHTA; CDR2 reads FQGNSA. CDR3 length: 17 residues. V was trimmed by 3 bases and J by 1 base, leaving 16 bases between them. CDR3: CASSFAGSSTSYNEQFF. CDR3 coding DNA: TGTGCCAGCAGCTTCGCGGGATCCTCTACGTCCTACAATGAGCAGTTCTTC.

In DNA, the CDR3 is TGTGCCAGTCGGGACAGGGGGCATCCCGGGGAGCTGTTTTTT. Residues: CASRDRGHPGELFF. This sequence joins TRBV19 and TRBJ2-2, with TRBD1 matching over 12 bases. Trimming removed 8 bases from V and 6 bases from J; junction bases left unmatched: 4. Germline V gene data show CDR1 as LNHDA and CDR2 as SQIVND (reference sequence). This CDR3 is built from 14 residues.

The rearrangement uses TRBV15 and TRBJ1-2, with D tentatively TRBD1 (6 bases). This CDR3 region has 15 residues. V lost 4 bases and J 2 bases, leaving 14 bases between the germline ends. Germline loops: CDR1 LNHNV, CDR2 YYDKDF (reference sequence). The CDR3 region has the DNA TGTGCCACCAGCAAAGGCAGGGGCTTGAACTATGGCTACACCTTC. Amino acids: CATSKGRGLNYGYTF.

The V call is TRBV4-2, the J call TRBJ2-7; no definite D call. Trimming pared 0 bases from V and 3 bases from J, leaving 3 bases between. Germline values: CDR1 LGHNA, CDR2 YNFKEQ. The CDR3 consists of 12 residues. This CDR3 is CASSQDIYEQYF. CDR3 bases: TGTGCCAGCAGCCAAGATATCTACGAGCAGTACTTC.

The chain carries TRBV28 and TRBJ2-1; possible D gene TRBD2, 6 bases. This CDR3 is 15 amino acids long. The germline CDR1 and CDR2 sequences are MDHEN and SYDVKM. V was cut by 6 bases and J by 2 bases, with 14 bases left in between. CDR3 amino acids: CASRDGSRAYNEQFF. The CDR3 DNA follows: TGTGCCAGCAGGGACGGGAGTAGGGCCTACAATGAGCAGTTCTTC.

This rearrangement joins TRBV29-1 to TRBJ1-1; 8 nucleotides line up with TRBD1. The V gene end was trimmed by 7 bases and the J gene end by 1 base; junction bases not matched to a gene: 8. This CDR3 region has 14 residues. Germline CDR1 is SQVTM and CDR2 is ANQGSEA. The CDR3 DNA sequence: TGCAGCGCCGCCGCGGGGACAGGGAACACTGAAGCTTTCTTT. Its protein product is CSAAAGTGNTEAFF. Complete variable domain (other parts from reference TRBV29-1 and TRBJ1-1): SAVISQKPSRDICQRGTSLTIQCQVDSQVTMMFWYRQQPGQSLTLIATANQGSEATYESGFVIDKFPISRPNLTFSTLTVSNMSPEDSSIYLCSAAAGTGNTEAFFGQGTRLTVV.

V usage is TRBV11-3 and J usage is TRBJ1-1; D is possibly TRBD1 (5 bases). The CDR3 is 13 residues long. Trimming cost V 0 bases and J 10 bases, with 12 bases left between them. Per germline, CDR1 SGHNT and CDR2 YENEEA. The CDR3 loop is CASSLEGKRGAFF. The DNA of the CDR3 is TGTGCCAGCAGCTTAGAGGGGAAAAGGGGAGCTTTCTTT.

The chain couples TRBV9 to TRBJ1-1; TRBD1 aligns across 8 bases. The CDR3 loop spans 18 amino acids. CDR1 is SGDLS, CDR2 YYNGEE, per germline. J was trimmed by 1 base and V by 2 bases; bases with no gene match: 13. The CDR3 DNA reads TGTGCCAGCAGCGTTAGTGACAGGGGAAGAGTAGGGAACACTGAAGCTTTCTTT. Translated: CASSVSDRGRVGNTEAFF.

This chain links TRBV5-1 with TRBJ2-2, with 9 bases lining up with TRBD1. Looked up from germline, CDR1 is SGHRS and CDR2 is YFSETQ. The CDR3 is 15 amino acids. Germline trimming cut 3 bases from V and 2 bases from J; bases unmatched to any gene: 2. Written as DNA, the CDR3 is TGCGCCAGCAGCTCGGGACAGGGAAACACCGGGGAGCTGTTTTTT. Protein sequence: CASSSGQGNTGELFF.

This sequence joins TRBV28 and TRBJ1-5; D ambiguous. The CDR3 sequence is 14 residues long. V was pared by 1 base and J by 5 bases, with 9 bases between. The germline V gene has CDR1 MDHEN and CDR2 SYDVKM. The CDR3 loop is CASSLYVSDQPQHF. CDR3 coding DNA: TGTGCCAGCAGTTTATACGTATCGGATCAGCCCCAGCATTTT.

The chain couples TRBV4-2 to TRBJ1-4; no clear D gene. This CDR3 is built from 14 residues. V was pared by 0 bases and J by 8 bases, with 10 bases between. Germline-derived CDR1 and CDR2 are LGHNA and YNFKEQ. The CDR3 DNA is TGTGCCAGCAGCCAAGACCGGGGTCTCGAAAAACTGTTTTTT. It encodes CASSQDRGLEKLFF.

This clone has more than one count but fewer than ten. The chain has TRBV21-1 and TRBJ1-5; the table's D call of TRBD1 was not tested on the DNA. TRBV21-1 is a pseudogene. This CDR3 region has 21 residues. This chain's CDR3 is CASSNHPKQGALCPEYQPQHF. The CDR3 DNA reads TGTGCCAGCAGCAACCACCCCAAACAGGGGGCGCTTTGTCCTGAATATCAGCCCCAGCATTTT.

CDR3 coding DNA: TGTGCCATCAGTGCCGATGAGGGGACAGGGAGCTCCTACGAGCAGTACTTC. Its translation: CAISADEGTGSSYEQYF. The chain is built from TRBV10-3 and TRBJ2-7, with 9 bases fitting TRBD1. The CDR3 runs 17 residues. Germline V lookup: CDR1 ENHRY, CDR2 SYGVKD. V lost 4 bases and J lost 0; bases outside the gene matches: 10.

This chain links TRBV4-3 with TRBJ1-4; D possibly corresponds to TRBD1 (5 bases). Germline CDR1 reads LGHNA; CDR2 reads YSLEER. V was shortened by 4 bases and J by 0 bases, with 9 bases between the two germline ends. CDR3 size: 15 residues. CDR3: CASSPSTATNEKLFF. CDR3 DNA: TGCGCCAGCAGCCCTTCGACAGCAACTAATGAAAAACTGTTTTTT.

The chain couples TRBV18 to TRBJ1-1; D gene unclear. From germline, CDR1 is KGHSH and CDR2 LQKENI. The CDR3 totals 13 residues. The ends were cut back, 2 bases at V and 1 base at J, with 5 bases in the middle. The CDR3 nucleotides read TGTGCCAGCTCACCAGAACAGAACACTGAAGCTTTCTTT. Its translation: CASSPEQNTEAFF.

The J gene is TRBJ1-2, the V gene TRBV28, with D unresolved. Germline loops: CDR1 MDHEN, CDR2 SYDVKM. This CDR3 has 13 amino acids. V was clipped by 3 bases and J by 8 bases, with 13 bases between them. For the CDR3, the DNA is TGTGCCAGCAGTTTTTTACAGAGAAGGGGCTACACCTTC. It codes for CASSFLQRRGYTF.

The V and J genes are TRBV19 and TRBJ2-7; 7 bases line up with TRBD2. This CDR3 contains 13 residues. V gave up 3 bases and J gave up 4 bases; unmatched junction bases: 3. Germline loops: CDR1 LNHDA, CDR2 SQIVND (reference sequence). CDR3 sequence reads: CASSMIGGYEQYF. DNA for the CDR3: TGTGCCAGTAGTATGATCGGGGGGTACGAGCAGTACTTC.

V gene TRBV7-9 combines with J gene TRBJ1-4, with D unresolved. Looked up from germline, CDR1 is SEHNR and CDR2 is FQNEAQ (reference sequence). Trimming stripped 2 bases from V and 5 bases from J, with 9 bases between. This CDR3 is built from 14 residues. In nucleotides, the CDR3 is TGTGCCAGCAGCTTATTATATGGCAATGAAAAACTGTTTTTT. Translation gives CASSLLYGNEKLFF.

V and J are TRBV28 and TRBJ2-2; D might be TRBD2 (5 bases). Per the germline V gene, CDR1 is MDHEN and CDR2 is SYDVKM. This CDR3 is 15 amino acids long. Trimming took 6 bases from V and 1 from J, leaving 12 bases between them. The CDR3 nucleotides read TGTGCCAGCAGCACCCTCGCGGGGAACACCGGGGAGCTGTTTTTT. Amino acids: CASSTLAGNTGELFF.

This clone was detected only once. J is TRBJ1-4 and V is TRBV7-2; D not certain. V shed 2 bases and J shed 7 bases, with 11 bases lying between them. Germline CDR1 reads SGHTA; CDR2 reads FQGNSA. The CDR3 covers 14 residues. The chain's CDR3 is CASSLTGIGEKLFF. As DNA, the CDR3 is TGTGCCAGCAGCTTAACGGGGATCGGTGAAAAACTGTTTTTT. Drawing the rest from reference TRBV7-2 and TRBJ1-4, the complete variable domain is GAGVSQSPSNKVTEKGKDVELRCDPISGHTALYWYRQSLGQGLEFLIYFQGNSAPDKSGLPSDRFSAERTGGSVSTLTIQRTQQEDSAVYLCASSLTGIGEKLFFGSGTQLSVL.

The chain links TRBV18 to TRBJ2-3; 7 positions agree with TRBD2. The CDR3 consists of 16 residues. V was clipped by 2 bases and J by 4 bases; unmatched bases: 9. The V gene's germline CDR1 is KGHSH and CDR2 LQKENI. CDR3 loop: CASSPFGGGVADTQYF. The CDR3 DNA reads as TGTGCCAGCTCACCATTTGGCGGGGGAGTGGCAGATACGCAGTATTTT.

V and J are TRBV4-3 and TRBJ2-7; 7 bases align to TRBD1. This CDR3 has 15 amino acids. Unmatched junction bases numbered 7, after V lost 0 bases and J lost 5 bases. Germline V gene lookup returns CDR1 LGHNA and CDR2 YSLEER. The CDR3 DNA sequence: TGCGCCAGCAGCCAAGAGGCGAAGGGGGCGAACGAGCAGTACTTC. It specifies CASSQEAKGANEQYF.

The J gene is TRBJ1-6, the V gene TRBV6-5; D might be TRBD1 (6 bases). The germline gives CDR1 MNHEY, CDR2 SVGAGI. This CDR3 contains 15 residues. Trimming stripped 6 bases from V and 5 bases from J, with 14 bases between. CDR3 DNA: TGTGCCAGCAGCCCACAGGGATTGAATAATTCACCCCTCCACTTT. Translating it yields CASSPQGLNNSPLHF.

A few counts support this clone. The chain recombines TRBV29-1 with TRBJ2-3, with TRBD1 matching over 9 bases. V gave up 5 bases and J gave up 2 bases; unmatched junction bases: 8. The CDR3 covers 15 residues. Germline CDR1 reads SQVTM; CDR2 reads ANQGSEA. CDR3 sequence (DNA): TGCAGCGTTTCTTCCGGGACAGGGACCACAGATACGCAGTATTTT. This sequence encodes CSVSSGTGTTDTQYF.

The CDR3 loop is CASSPTTISTDTQYF. CDR3 coding DNA: TGTGCCAGCTCACCGACGACTATAAGCACAGATACGCAGTATTTT. The chain carries TRBV18 and TRBJ2-3; D perhaps matches TRBD2 (5 bases). The CDR3 extends over 15 amino acids. Germline CDR1 reads KGHSH; CDR2 reads LQKENI. V lost 3 bases and J lost 0, with 10 bases in between.